This TCR beta chain derives from a study of cytomegalovirus exposure and HLA in healthy donors. CDR1 is MNHEY, CDR2 SVGAGI, per germline. The CDR3 totals 15 residues. Trimming removed 6 bases from V and 0 bases from J; junction bases left unmatched: 3. Primers for the PCR totalled 60 Vbeta and 13 Jbeta. Generated by immunoSEQ multiplex PCR, the TCRdb table keeps only in-frame clones and is missing some. The sample contains 85,000 to 100,000 clones, 64% of which appear only once. This sequence was found in a man between 60 and 75 years old in good health and CMV-seronegative. V usage is TRBV6-5 and J usage is TRBJ2-7; TRBD2 matches 12 bases. The material sequenced was PBMCs. DNA for the CDR3: TGTGCCAGCAGCCTGACTAGCGGGAGCTCCTACGAGCAGTACTTC. Residues: CASSLTSGSSYEQYF.